This TCR beta chain comes out of a study of post-analysis software for immune sequencing data (dated by TCRdb to 2013 to 2016). In terms of the full investigation: The recorded disease courses included relapsing-remitting, secondary progressive and progressive-relapsing multiple sclerosis, and some patients had no subtype annotation. Patient repertoires were compared against roughly 11 previously published healthy control repertoires from donors aged roughly 6 to 27 years. A subset of samples was prepared in parallel using single-end sample barcoding, then pooled and co-amplified after Illumina adapter ligation.

This clonotype was seen more than once but under ten times. Its antigen remains unidentified. Base-call qualities are not available, and no considerably larger clone is one nucleotide away. The germline V gene sets CDR1 to SGHDT and CDR2 to YYEEEE. V and J are trimmed by 2 bases and 6 bases, and the gene matches miss 4 bases of the junction. Including the terminal cysteine and phenylalanine, the CDR3 comprises 14 residues. The DNA shown is the 42-base CDR3, in frame from base 1. The research as a whole found: Compared with controls, multiple sclerosis patients had significantly lower normalized Chao1 diversity, a finding suggesting substantial peripheral T-cell clonal expansion. Patients showed significantly higher frequencies than controls for a handful of TRBV segments, among them TRBV5-6, TRBV5-1 and TRBV20-1. The control group was slightly older than the multiple sclerosis patient group. Direct clustering with F measure showed strong co-clustering of samples prepared in the same batch, prompting a batch-effect correction.

To demonstrate the VDJtools post-analysis software, TCR beta repertoires were profiled from the peripheral blood of some 12 young patients with multiple sclerosis. Multiple sclerosis patients were children and adolescents aged about 6 to 15 years. The library was generated by PCR. TCRdb lists the instrument as Illumina HiSeq 2500. To reduce PCR and sequencing biases, unique molecular identifiers were built into the TCR beta cDNA libraries. Approximately 500,000 cDNA molecules were obtained per 1 to 10 million input T cells, so each molecule approximated one T cell. The same protocol used for the earlier healthy control dataset was applied to prepare and sequence the patient libraries. Within a given batch, samples were prepared together, multiplexed and sequenced on the same HiSeq lane. The published analysis was carried out like this. Raw barcoded reads were processed with MIGEC, and single-read molecular identifier groups were discarded before consensus assembly and CDR3 extraction. Clonotype tables were post-analysed with VDJtools, and diversity was normalized by down-sampling all datasets to the smallest sample size. Repertoire overlap clustering matched CDR3 amino acid but not nucleotide sequences to correct batch-related cross-sample contamination. The public reads were run again by TCRdb, first through fastp at Q25 and then through MiXCR, and only productive beta chains were kept. Under each unique CDR3 protein, matching rows form one entry showing the most common genes and DNA. TCRdb, not the authors, supplied the V and J calls. The table for this sample lists 430,000 or so distinct CDR3 sequences; 35% to 45% of them were counted only once. 7.5% to 8.5% of the sample is taken by the ten largest.

The sample comprised blood. This clonotype was obtained from a girl under 10 years old with multiple sclerosis. The sequence links TRBV5-6 to TRBJ1-5; 8 nucleotides in the junction match TRBD1. The CDR3 sequence is CASSFRGQGQPQHF. The DNA sequence follows: TGTGCCAGCAGCTTCAGGGGGCAAGGTCAGCCCCAGCATTTT.